Sequencing of this TCR beta chain was carried out in a study of CXCR3-negative and CXCR3-positive naive CD8 T cells. UMI-tagged TRB cDNA libraries were built via 5' RACE. One entry per CDR3 protein, without DNA, is what TCRdb gives after re-calling the 5' RACE reads. The table gives around 50,000 distinct CDR3 sequences; the top ten clones make up about 25% of it. On this clonotype: Antigen unknown.

Findings and caveats of the study: In cryopreserved cells, CXCR3 expression partially decreased, and fresh PBMCs were used in most assays. For the naive subsets, surface CD5 was similar, and TCR strength was inferred from TRB CDR3 properties.

Input material: memory CD8+ T cells from blood. This clonotype was obtained from a human donor in good health. Some clones in this sample may be carry-over from other donors' samples.

CDR3: CSVEDGYRASKNIQYF. The chain couples TRBV29-1 to TRBJ2-4; TCRdb picks TRBD1, but there is no DNA to check that call. The CDR3 contains 16 residues. Germline CDR1 and CDR2: SQVTM and ANQGSEA.